This entry lists 4 T cell receptor beta chains sequenced from one sample in a study of cytomegalovirus exposure and HLA in healthy donors. PCR primers comprised 60 Vbeta and 13 Jbeta primers. Assay used: immunoSEQ multiplex PCR; TCRdb lists only in-frame clones, some missing. The sample contains 120,000 to 150,000 clones, 60% to 85% of which appear only once. The specimen was PBMCs. The receptor source for this set is a man aged 35 to 55 in good health and CMV-seropositive.

The chain recombines TRBV11-3 with TRBJ2-5, with D unresolved. The V end lost 5 bases, the J end lost 7 bases, and 11 bases lay between the germline ends. The CDR3 has 12 amino acids. CDR1 is SGHNT, CDR2 YENEEA, per germline. DNA for the CDR3: TGTGCCAGCAGCGCTAGGTCGGGGACCCAGTACTTC. Translating it yields CASSARSGTQYF.

The chain uses TRBV18 and TRBJ1-1, with TRBD1 identical over 9 bases. With 3 bases clipped from V and 5 bases from J, the junction kept 13 bases outside the gene matches. This CDR3 is 17 amino acids long. Per germline, CDR1 KGHSH and CDR2 LQKENI. CDR3: CASSPYTRGQGTTEAFF. In nucleotides, the CDR3 is TGTGCCAGCTCACCCTATACTCGTGGACAGGGGACTACTGAAGCTTTCTTT.

The CDR3 reads CASSSRQGDYGYTF. The CDR3, as DNA: TGTGCCAGCAGCTCGAGACAGGGGGACTATGGCTACACCTTC. The gene calls are TRBV5-4 and TRBJ1-2; 9 bases are a match to TRBD1. Per germline, CDR1 SGHNT and CDR2 YYREEE (reference sequence). This CDR3 has 14 residues. V trimming: 3 bases; J trimming: 3 bases; junction bases outside the gene matches: 3.

As regards this clone: One end of the junction fails to match germline, which may point to a read error. The sample holds other DNA sequences that translate to the same CDR3. The chain carries TRBV10-3 and TRBJ1-1; D unclear. The CDR3 loop spans 12 amino acids. The germline V gene has CDR1 ENHRY and CDR2 SYGVKD. This CDR3 reads CAISAGPGEAFF. Here the CDR3 DNA reads TGTGCCATCAGTGCCGGTCCGGGAGAAGCTTTCTTC.